Described below is a single T cell receptor (beta chain) sequence and its context. As yet, its antigen is unknown. This PCR relied on a set of 60 Vbeta primers and 13 Jbeta primers. Assay used: immunoSEQ multiplex PCR; TCRdb lists only in-frame clones, some missing. The sample lists approximately 280,000 clones; about 90% were seen once. The data stem from a study of cytomegalovirus exposure and HLA in healthy donors. Study-wide background: Earlier, 117 million unique TCR beta sequences were recovered from 170 million or so T cells by an analysis. Study-level results: Most TCR sequences were uncommon, yet certain public TCRs appeared in many donors. Sequencing depth across donors, presence/absence analyses assumed, was roughly uniform.

The CDR3 covers 13 residues. CDR1 and CDR2 from the germline V gene are MNHEY and SMNVEV (reference sequence). Trimming stripped 5 bases from V and 8 bases from J, with 15 bases between. The sequencing input was PBMCs. V and J are TRBV27 and TRBJ1-2, with D perhaps TRBD1 (5 bases). The sequence was obtained from a woman younger than 35 in good health and CMV-seronegative. CDR3 coding DNA: TGTGCCAGCAGTCCCCTAGGGGTGGTCGGCTACACCTTC. Translating it yields CASSPLGVVGYTF.